The next 20 T cell receptor beta chains were all read from a single sample in a study of molecular identifiers for immune sequencing clone quantification. TCRdb fed the PCR reads into MiXCR, producing one record per CDR3 protein. Of roughly 320,000 distinct CDR3 sequences listed, about 23% are singletons. Material for sequencing was naive CD8+ T cells from blood, with Jurkat cell RNA spiked in. This sample's subset: FACS-sorted CD8+CD4-CCR7+CD45RA+ naive T cells. Receptor source: a human donor in good health. Some libraries in this study had Jurkat cell RNA spiked in.

Many counts were recorded for this clonotype. J is TRBJ2-3 and V is TRBV12-3 or TRBV12-4; 8 bases map to TRBD2. The CDR3 consists of 15 residues. Trimming removed 6 bases from V and 0 bases from J; junction bases left unmatched: 5. CDR3 protein: CASRPSGYSTDTQYF. Written as DNA, the CDR3 is TGTGCCAGCAGGCCTAGCGGGTATAGCACAGATACGCAGTATTTT.

The chain joins TRBV6-2 or TRBV6-3 to TRBJ1-1; tentative D call: TRBD1 (5 bases). The CDR3 is 14 residues long. The V end lost 6 bases, the J end lost 6 bases, and 17 bases lay between the germline ends. In germline, CDR1 is MNHEY, CDR2 SVGEGT. CDR3 loop: CASRAGTAFSEAFF. In DNA, the CDR3 is TGTGCCAGCAGGGCCGGGACGGCCTTCTCTGAAGCTTTCTTT.

CDR3 sequence reads: CASSEAAATHNEQFF. The CDR3 DNA follows: TGTGCCAGCAGTGAAGCGGCGGCCACCCACAATGAGCAGTTCTTC. V is TRBV6-1 and J is TRBJ2-1; D not certain. V was shortened by 0 bases and J by 5 bases, with 11 bases between the two germline ends. In germline, CDR1 is MNHNS, CDR2 SASEGT. CDR3 length: 15 residues.

This clonotype was seen a few times. V is TRBV7-9 and J is TRBJ2-3, with D unclear. The CDR3 is 15 residues long. Germline-derived CDR1 and CDR2 are SEHNR and FQNEAQ (reference sequence). Trimming pared 1 base from V and 5 bases from J, leaving 13 bases between. The CDR3 sequence is CASSLVSGSEDTQYF. The CDR3 DNA follows: TGTGCCAGCAGCTTAGTTTCTGGGTCCGAAGATACGCAGTATTTT.

Details on this clonotype: The junction and the germline gene differ at one end; a read error may be behind it. V gene TRBV6-2 or TRBV6-3 combines with J gene TRBJ2-2; a weak D match, TRBD2 (5 bases). The CDR3 runs to 14 residues. Germline CDR1 reads MNHEY; CDR2 reads SVGEGT. The CDR3 is CVSSRGPRTGELFF. CDR3 nucleotides: TGTGTCAGCAGCAGAGGGCCGCGTACCGGGGAGCTGTTTTTT.

The V gene is TRBV25-1, the J gene TRBJ2-3; D gene ambiguous. V gave up 2 bases and J gave up 5 bases, with 5 bases separating them. Germline CDR1 reads MGHDK; CDR2 reads SYGVNS. This CDR3 is built from 12 residues. The CDR3 loop is CASSETVDTQYF. CDR3 coding DNA: TGTGCCAGCAGTGAAACAGTAGATACGCAGTATTTT.

This clonotype appeared many times. The chain uses TRBV5-6 and TRBJ2-5; 7 nucleotides line up with TRBD2. The CDR3 sequence is 14 residues long. From germline, CDR1 is SGHDT and CDR2 YYEEEE. V lost 3 bases to trimming and J lost 2 bases; unmatched junction nucleotides: 4. The CDR3 DNA is TGTGCCAGCAGCTGGGGGGGAGAACAAGAGACCCAGTACTTC. This translates into CASSWGGEQETQYF.

As to this clonotype: Possible read error: a much larger clone is one base away. The chain is built from TRBV2 and TRBJ1-5, with D possibly matching TRBD1 (6 bases). V was pared by 4 bases and J by 9 bases, with 19 bases between. CDR3 length equals 15 residues. CDR1 and CDR2 from the germline V gene are SNHLY and FYNNEI. CDR3 in DNA: TGTGCCAGCAGTGTGGGGTCGGGGGGCATTCCGCCCCAGCATTTT. Amino acid sequence: CASSVGSGGIPPQHF.

The chain is built from TRBV7-3 and TRBJ2-2; no clear D gene. Germline V gene lookup returns CDR1 SGHTA and CDR2 FQGTGA. The CDR3 sequence is 13 residues long. The ends were cut back, 1 base at V and 6 bases at J, with 6 bases in the middle. The CDR3 region is CASSLMVPGELFF. The CDR3 DNA is TGTGCCAGCAGCTTAATGGTACCCGGGGAGCTGTTTTTT.

This clonotype was counted a few times. The gene calls are TRBV12-5 and TRBJ2-7; D is possibly TRBD1 or TRBD2 (5 bases each). Germline CDR1 and CDR2: LGHNT and FRNRAP. There are 13 residues in the CDR3. The V gene lost 6 bases and the J gene lost 3 bases, with 12 bases spanning the gap. The CDR3 DNA follows: TGTGCTAGTGGCAATGATGGGGGCTACGAGCAGTACTTC. It translates to CASGNDGGYEQYF.

The chain recombines TRBV10-3 with TRBJ2-3, with 12 bases matching TRBD2. Unmatched junction bases numbered 3, after V lost 11 bases and J lost 0 bases. This CDR3 has 14 residues. CDR1 and CDR2 from the germline V gene are ENHRY and SYGVKD. CDR3 region: CALGLAGSTDTQYF. CDR3 in DNA: TGTGCCCTGGGACTAGCGGGTAGCACAGATACGCAGTATTTT.

J is TRBJ1-6 and V is TRBV5-1, with 7 positions matching TRBD1. The germline V gene has CDR1 SGHRS and CDR2 YFSETQ. The length of the CDR3 is 15 residues. Unmatched junction bases numbered 12, after V lost 4 bases and J lost 11 bases. CDR3 loop: CASSHTTGEGTPLHF. The CDR3 DNA follows: TGCGCCAGCAGCCACACAACAGGGGAAGGTACACCCCTCCACTTT.

This clonotype was found a few times. The rearrangement uses TRBV7-2 and TRBJ2-4; no clear D. Between the trimmed V and J ends, which lost 5 bases and 0 bases, there was a span of 14 bases. The CDR3 is 16 residues long. Germline assignment: CDR1 SGHTA and CDR2 FQGNSA. CDR3 loop: CASSPWTDLAKNIQYF. In DNA form, the CDR3 reads TGTGCCAGCAGCCCTTGGACGGACCTAGCCAAAAACATTCAGTACTTC. The full variable domain, in which reference TRBV7-2 and TRBJ2-4 provide the parts outside the CDR3, is GAGVSQSPSNKVTEKGKDVELRCDPISGHTALYWYRQSLGQGLEFLIYFQGNSAPDKSGLPSDRFSAERTGGSVSTLTIQRTQQEDSAVYLCASSPWTDLAKNIQYFGAGTRLSVL.

This clonotype appeared once. Just one base apart from a much larger clone, this may be a read error. The CDR3 reads CASSLTSGAHGQYF. CDR3 DNA: TGTGCCAGCAGTTTGACTAGCGGGGCGCACGGGCAGTACTTC. This chain joins TRBV11-3 and TRBJ2-7, with TRBD2 matching 11 bases. Germline loops: CDR1 SGHNT, CDR2 YENEEA. V trimming: 6 bases; J trimming: 9 bases; junction bases outside the gene matches: 10. This CDR3 contains 14 residues.

This clonotype was detected many times. This chain joins TRBV24-1 and TRBJ1-5; maybe TRBD1 (5 bases). V lost 7 bases and J 7 bases, leaving 13 bases between the germline ends. Looked up from germline, CDR1 is KGHDR and CDR2 is SFDVKD. This CDR3 region has 13 residues. The CDR3 DNA reads TGTGCCACCAGCATAGGGGTTGACCAGCCCCAGCATTTT. As protein: CATSIGVDQPQHF.

Details on this clonotype: A much larger clonotype is one base distant, so this may be a read error. The chain has TRBV28 and TRBJ2-7, with 9 bases that match TRBD1. The CDR3 spans 15 residues. Germline values: CDR1 MDHEN, CDR2 SYDVKM. The CDR3 loop reads CASGLLRTGAGGQYF. CDR3 bases: TGTGCCAGCGGTTTATTGAGGACAGGGGCTGGTGGGCAGTACTTC.

As regards this clonotype: A junction boundary mismatches the germline segment, possibly from a read error. The rearrangement joins TRBV5-1 to TRBJ2-1; 8 bases map to TRBD1. This CDR3 contains 14 residues. The germline V gene encodes CDR1 SGHRS and CDR2 YFSETQ. DNA for the CDR3: TGCGCCAGCAGCCGGACAGGGCCCTACGATGAGCAGTTCTTC. Amino acids: CASSRTGPYDEQFF.

The CDR3 is CASSYKIRPSGANVLTF. Here the CDR3 DNA reads TGTGCCAGCAGTTATAAGATTCGGCCCTCTGGGGCCAACGTCCTGACTTTC. V usage is TRBV6-2 or TRBV6-3 and J usage is TRBJ2-6; D is unclear. The V gene lost 3 bases and the J gene lost 0 bases, with 12 bases spanning the gap. The CDR3 spans 17 residues. Germline V gene lookup returns CDR1 MNHEY and CDR2 SVGEGT.

This clonotype was found a few times. The rearrangement links TRBV7-9 to TRBJ2-5, with a possible D match to TRBD1 (5 bases). The germline V gene encodes CDR1 SEHNR and CDR2 FQNEAQ (reference sequence). Between the trimmed V and J ends, which lost 5 bases and 3 bases, there was a span of 13 bases. This CDR3 spans 14 amino acids. This CDR3 reads CASSITGGKETQYF. The CDR3 DNA reads as TGTGCCAGCAGCATCACAGGTGGAAAAGAGACCCAGTACTTC.

V usage is TRBV5-1 and J usage is TRBJ2-5, with TRBD1 as a possible D gene (6 bases). V was pared by 8 bases and J by 0 bases, with 11 bases between. CDR1 SGHRS and CDR2 YFSETQ come from the germline V gene. The CDR3 runs 13 residues. The CDR3 region has the DNA TGCGCCAGTAGAACAGGGTACCAAGAGACCCAGTACTTC. Its translation is CASRTGYQETQYF.